The 8 T cell receptor beta chains presented below share a single source sample, sequenced in a study of blood T cell repertoires in COVID-19. Repertoires were generated with immunoSEQ multiplex PCR, while TCRdb's copy carries only in-frame clones and drops some. The sample consists of 64,000 or so clones, roughly four fifths of them appearing once. Sequencing input: peripheral blood. The receptors shown here come from a human donor in a cohort sampled during active COVID-19.

V gene TRBV6-2 or TRBV6-3 combines with J gene TRBJ1-5; D is possibly TRBD1 (5 bases). V lost 5 bases to trimming and J lost 9 bases, with 8 bases between them. The germline CDR1 and CDR2 sequences are MNHEY and SVGEGT. There are 11 residues in the CDR3. DNA of the CDR3: TGTGCCAGCAGTCTCGGGGGGCCCCAGCATTTT. This codes for CASSLGGPQHF.

The rearrangement joins TRBV10-3 to TRBJ2-7; maybe TRBD1 (5 bases). Germline V lookup: CDR1 ENHRY, CDR2 SYGVKD. V lost 5 bases and J lost 3, with 11 bases in between. This CDR3 comprises 13 residues. CDR3 coding DNA: TGTGCCATCAGTCAGGGAACTAACTACGAGCAGTACGTC. This gives the protein CAISQGTNYEQYV.

This chain connects TRBV27 to TRBJ1-6; a weak D match, TRBD1 (5 bases). V lost 2 bases, J lost 10 bases, and 18 bases lay in between. CDR1 MNHEY and CDR2 SMNVEV come from the germline V gene (reference sequence). The CDR3 is made up of 16 amino acids. The CDR3 here is CASSLGSNPQGSPLHF. CDR3 nucleotides: TGTGCCAGCAGTTTAGGGTCCAACCCCCAGGGCTCACCCCTCCACTTT.

V gene TRBV14 combines with J gene TRBJ1-2; D unresolved. The germline V gene has CDR1 SGHDN and CDR2 FVKESK. V gave up 0 bases and J gave up 6 bases, with 17 bases separating them. CDR3 length: 16 amino acids. The CDR3 DNA is TGTGCCAGCAGCCAAGATGTGCGACGAATCGGGGATGGCTACACCTTC. Amino acid sequence: CASSQDVRRIGDGYTF.

This clone was detected only once. The gene calls are TRBV5-4 and TRBJ2-7; 8 nucleotides match TRBD2. Germline values: CDR1 SGHNT, CDR2 YYREEE (reference sequence). The CDR3 spans 14 residues. V trimming: 2 bases; J trimming: 3 bases; junction bases outside the gene matches: 4. The CDR3 is CASSLGGGNYEQYF. The CDR3 DNA is TGTGCCAGCAGCTTAGGCGGGGGGAACTACGAGCAGTACTTC.

The gene calls are TRBV6-5 and TRBJ1-5; D possibly corresponds to TRBD1 (5 bases). Germline V gives CDR1 MNHEY, CDR2 SVGAGI. This CDR3 is 15 amino acids long. V lost 5 bases, J lost 2 bases, and 13 bases lay in between. CDR3 region: CASSTRQSGNQPQHF. The CDR3 DNA is TGTGCCAGCAGTACCCGACAGTCCGGCAATCAGCCCCAGCATTTT.

The chain couples TRBV10-2 to TRBJ2-3; 8 bases fit TRBD1. The germline V gene has CDR1 WSHSY and CDR2 SAAADI. This CDR3 is built from 14 residues. V shed 3 bases, J shed 6 bases, and the junction held 5 bases outside the gene matches. CDR3 sequence: CASSDDRGADTQYF. DNA of the CDR3: TGCGCCAGCAGTGACGACAGGGGTGCCGATACGCAGTATTTT.

This clone was detected only a few times. The rearrangement uses TRBV6-5 and TRBJ1-2; 7 bases are shared with TRBD1. V shed 5 bases and J 6 bases; nucleotides not matched to a gene: 9. Germline CDR1 and CDR2: MNHEY and SVGAGI. The CDR3 is 14 residues long. CDR3 sequence (DNA): TGTGCCAGCAGTAGCCGGGACAGACTCCATGGCTACACCTTC. Translation: CASSSRDRLHGYTF.